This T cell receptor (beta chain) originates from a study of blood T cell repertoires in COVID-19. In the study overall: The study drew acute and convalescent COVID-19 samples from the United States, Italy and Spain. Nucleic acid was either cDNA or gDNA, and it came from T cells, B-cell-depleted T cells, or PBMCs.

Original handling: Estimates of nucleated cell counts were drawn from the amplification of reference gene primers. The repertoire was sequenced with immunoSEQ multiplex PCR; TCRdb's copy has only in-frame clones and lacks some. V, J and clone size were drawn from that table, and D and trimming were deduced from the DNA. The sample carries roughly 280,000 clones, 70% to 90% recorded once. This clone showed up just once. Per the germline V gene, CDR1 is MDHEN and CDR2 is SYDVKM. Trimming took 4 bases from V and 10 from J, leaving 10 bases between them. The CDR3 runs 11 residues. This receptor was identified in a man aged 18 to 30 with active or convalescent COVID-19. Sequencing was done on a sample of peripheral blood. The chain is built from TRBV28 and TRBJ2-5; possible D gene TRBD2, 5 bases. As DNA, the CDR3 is TGTGCCAGCAGTTCGAAGACTATCCAGTACTTC. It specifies CASSSKTIQYF.